Below, 8 T cell receptor beta chains from the same sample are listed, as sequenced in a study of T cell changes during pregnancy in multiple sclerosis. TCRdb's copy holds only in-frame clones and misses some; the assay was immunoSEQ multiplex PCR. The sample yields roughly 99,000 clones, 90% to 95% seen once. This sample comprised peripheral blood, obtained after pregnancy. Every receptor here comes from a female donor in good health, enrolled as a control in a pregnancy study.

The CDR3 loop is CASSSGLAGGQGYLEEQFF. The CDR3 DNA reads TGTGCCAGCAGCTCGGGACTAGCGGGGGGGCAGGGTTATTTGGAAGAGCAGTTCTTC. The rearrangement joins TRBV5-6 to TRBJ2-1; 16 nucleotides agree with TRBD2. V lost 3 bases and J lost 10; bases outside the gene matches: 16. CDR3 length: 19 amino acids. The germline gives CDR1 SGHDT, CDR2 YYEEEE.

This chain links TRBV15 with TRBJ2-7, with D unresolved. CDR1 is LNHNV, CDR2 YYDKDF, per germline (reference sequence). Trimming cost V 0 bases and J 3 bases, with 6 bases left between them. The CDR3 has 13 residues. The CDR3 DNA is TGTGCCACCAGCAGAGATTCCAACTACGAGCAGTACTTC. It yields the protein CATSRDSNYEQYF.

This chain joins TRBV15 and TRBJ1-3, with 8 positions matching TRBD1. The germline gives CDR1 LNHNV, CDR2 YYDKDF (reference sequence). Losses at the gene ends were 0 bases for V and 2 bases for J; bases not matched to a gene: 15. This CDR3 spans 20 amino acids. The CDR3 coding sequence is TGTGCCACCAGCAGAGATCTACTGGAGGTGGGACAGGCTACTGGAAACACCATATATTTT. Protein: CATSRDLLEVGQATGNTIYF.

The chain combines TRBV11-2 with TRBJ2-3; the D is unclear. The germline V and J ends were trimmed by 5 bases and 6 bases, with 9 bases remaining between them. The CDR3 is 12 residues long. Germline CDR1 is SGHAT and CDR2 is FQNNGV. The CDR3 here is CASSLSEDTQYF. Written as DNA, the CDR3 is TGTGCCAGCAGCCTCTCCGAGGATACGCAGTATTTT.

The gene calls are TRBV19 and TRBJ2-7; the D gene is possibly TRBD1 (6 bases). The germline V and J ends were trimmed by 9 bases and 3 bases, with 9 bases remaining between them. This CDR3 is built from 11 residues. Looked up from germline, CDR1 is LNHDA and CDR2 is SQIVND (reference sequence). The DNA for the CDR3 is TGTGCCAGCGGGACAATCTACGAGCAGTACTTC. Protein product: CASGTIYEQYF.

V gene TRBV29-1 combines with J gene TRBJ2-3; 9 nucleotides match TRBD2. V gave up 4 bases and J gave up 4 bases; unmatched junction bases: 3. This CDR3 has 13 amino acids. Looked up from germline, CDR1 is SQVTM and CDR2 is ANQGSEA. The CDR3 nucleotides read TGCAGCGTTGGCGGGAGGGTCGCAGATACGCAGTATTTT. Translation gives CSVGGRVADTQYF.

This rearrangement joins TRBV4-1 to TRBJ2-7; 7 bases match TRBD1. Trimming took 8 bases from V and 3 from J; bases not matched to a gene: 13. Germline-derived CDR1 and CDR2 are MGHRA and YSYEKL. The CDR3 totals 15 residues. CDR3 protein: CASRGTTGPNYEQYF. The CDR3 DNA follows: TGCGCCAGCCGAGGAACGACAGGGCCCAACTACGAGCAGTACTTC.

This rearrangement joins TRBV7-8 to TRBJ1-2, with 7 bases fitting TRBD1. Germline loops: CDR1 SGHVS, CDR2 FQNEAQ. The CDR3 runs 15 residues. Trimming cost V 5 bases and J 4 bases; bases outside gene matches: 10. This CDR3 is CASSTLTGSGYGYTF. The CDR3 DNA follows: TGTGCCAGCAGCACTCTGACAGGGTCCGGCTATGGCTACACCTTC.